This TCR beta chain was identified in a study of T-cell reconstitution after alpha-beta-depleted transplantation in children. This clonotype was picked up many times. Unique molecular identifiers featured in how the TCRbeta library was prepared. Each CDR3 protein gets one entry after TCRdb re-called the PCR reads with MiXCR. The sample shows about 400,000 distinct CDR3 sequences, roughly 22% of them seen only once. Germline V lookup: CDR1 DFQATT, CDR2 SNEGSKA (reference sequence). Trimming removed 0 bases from V and 6 bases from J; junction bases left unmatched: 2. The CDR3 covers 14 residues. The gene calls are TRBV20-1 and TRBJ2-7; 13 nucleotides line up with TRBD2. The starting material was PBMCs from the stem cell graft donor, obtained from the stem cell graft. The source is a human donor who donated a stem cell graft to a child with acute myeloid leukemia. The chain's CDR3 is CSARDGLAGVEQYF. The DNA for the CDR3 is TGCAGTGCTAGAGACGGACTAGCGGGAGTCGAGCAGTACTTC.